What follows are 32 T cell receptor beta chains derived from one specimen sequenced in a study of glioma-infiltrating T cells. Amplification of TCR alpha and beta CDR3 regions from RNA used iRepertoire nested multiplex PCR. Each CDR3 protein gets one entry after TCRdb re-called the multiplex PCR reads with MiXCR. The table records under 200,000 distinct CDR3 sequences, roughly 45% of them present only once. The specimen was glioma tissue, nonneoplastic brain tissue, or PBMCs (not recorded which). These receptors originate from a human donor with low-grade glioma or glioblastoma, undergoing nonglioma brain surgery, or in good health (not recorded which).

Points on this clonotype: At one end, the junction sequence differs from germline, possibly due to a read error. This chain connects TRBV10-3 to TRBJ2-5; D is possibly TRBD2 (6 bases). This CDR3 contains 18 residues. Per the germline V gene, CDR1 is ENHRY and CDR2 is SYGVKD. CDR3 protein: CAISESEYHLNGGETKYF. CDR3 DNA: TGTGCCATCAGTGAGTCGGAATACCACCTAAACGGGGGAGAGACCAAGTACTTC.

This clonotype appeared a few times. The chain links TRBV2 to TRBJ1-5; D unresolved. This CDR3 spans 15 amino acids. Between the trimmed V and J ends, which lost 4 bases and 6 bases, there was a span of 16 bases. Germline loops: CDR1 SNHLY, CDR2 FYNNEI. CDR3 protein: CASSVRAWEGQPQHF. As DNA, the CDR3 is TGTGCCAGCAGTGTAAGGGCTTGGGAGGGTCAGCCCCAGCATTTT.

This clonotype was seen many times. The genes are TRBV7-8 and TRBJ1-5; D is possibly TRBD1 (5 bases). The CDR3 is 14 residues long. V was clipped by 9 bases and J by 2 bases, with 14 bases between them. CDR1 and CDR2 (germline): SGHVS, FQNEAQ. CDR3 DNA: TGTGCCAGTCAGGGTTCTTTCGGCAATCAGCCCCAGCATTTT. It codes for CASQGSFGNQPQHF.

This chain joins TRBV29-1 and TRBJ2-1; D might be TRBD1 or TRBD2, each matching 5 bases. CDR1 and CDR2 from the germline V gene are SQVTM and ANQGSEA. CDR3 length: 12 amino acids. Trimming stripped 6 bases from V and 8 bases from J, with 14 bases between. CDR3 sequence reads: CSVEDWGDEQFF. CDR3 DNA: TGCAGCGTCGAGGACTGGGGCGATGAGCAGTTCTTC.

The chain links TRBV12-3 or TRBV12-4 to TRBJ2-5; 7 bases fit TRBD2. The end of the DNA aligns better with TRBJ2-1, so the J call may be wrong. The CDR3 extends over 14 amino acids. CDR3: CASSLRVGLNEQFF. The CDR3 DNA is TGTGCCAGCAGTTTACGGGTGGGACTAAATGAGCAGTTCTTC.

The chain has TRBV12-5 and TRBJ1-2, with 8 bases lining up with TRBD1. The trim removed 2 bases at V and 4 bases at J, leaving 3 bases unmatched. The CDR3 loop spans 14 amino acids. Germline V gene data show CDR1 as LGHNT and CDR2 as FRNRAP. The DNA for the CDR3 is TGTGCTAGTGGTTTGCCAGGGGGCAGCTATGGCTACACCTTC. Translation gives CASGLPGGSYGYTF.

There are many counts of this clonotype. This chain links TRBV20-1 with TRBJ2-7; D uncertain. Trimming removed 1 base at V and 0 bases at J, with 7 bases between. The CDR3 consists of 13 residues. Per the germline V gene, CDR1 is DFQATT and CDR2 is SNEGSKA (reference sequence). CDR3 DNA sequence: TGCAGTGCTAGAGTTAAGAGCTCCTACGAGCAGTACTTC. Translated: CSARVKSSYEQYF.

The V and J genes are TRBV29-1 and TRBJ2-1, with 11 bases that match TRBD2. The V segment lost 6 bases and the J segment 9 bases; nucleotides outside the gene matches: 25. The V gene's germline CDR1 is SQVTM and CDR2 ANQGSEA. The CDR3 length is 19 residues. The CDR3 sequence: CSVLPNPASGRSSGAEQFF. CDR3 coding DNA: TGCAGCGTGCTCCCAAATCCGGCTAGCGGGAGGTCCTCAGGGGCTGAGCAGTTCTTC.

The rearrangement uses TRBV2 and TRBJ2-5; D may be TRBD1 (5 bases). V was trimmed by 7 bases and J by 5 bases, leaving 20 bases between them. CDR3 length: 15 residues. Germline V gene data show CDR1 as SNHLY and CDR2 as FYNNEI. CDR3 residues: CASNTGLAEDETQYF. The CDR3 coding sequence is TGTGCCAGCAATACAGGCCTGGCTGAGGACGAGACCCAGTACTTC.

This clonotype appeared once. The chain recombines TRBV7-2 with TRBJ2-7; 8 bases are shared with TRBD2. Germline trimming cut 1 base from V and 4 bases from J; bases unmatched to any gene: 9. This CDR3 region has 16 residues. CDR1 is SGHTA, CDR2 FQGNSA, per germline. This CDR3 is CASSLDPGTRGYEQYF. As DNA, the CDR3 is TGTGCCAGCAGCTTAGACCCCGGGACTAGAGGTTACGAGCAGTACTTC.

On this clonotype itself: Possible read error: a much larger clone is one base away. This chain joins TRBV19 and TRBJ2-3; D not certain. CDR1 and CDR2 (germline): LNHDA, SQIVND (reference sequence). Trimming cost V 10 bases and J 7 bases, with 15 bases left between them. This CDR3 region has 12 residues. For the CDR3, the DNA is TGTGCCACCGCATTAGGCCAGCATACGCAGTATTTT. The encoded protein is CATALGQHTQYF.

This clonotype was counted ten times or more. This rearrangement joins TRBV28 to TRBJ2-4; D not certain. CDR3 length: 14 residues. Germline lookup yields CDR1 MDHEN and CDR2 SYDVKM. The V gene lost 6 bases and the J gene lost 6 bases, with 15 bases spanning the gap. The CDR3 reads CASSPSGSGNIQYF. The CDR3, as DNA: TGTGCCAGCAGCCCGTCGGGCTCTGGAAACATTCAGTACTTC.

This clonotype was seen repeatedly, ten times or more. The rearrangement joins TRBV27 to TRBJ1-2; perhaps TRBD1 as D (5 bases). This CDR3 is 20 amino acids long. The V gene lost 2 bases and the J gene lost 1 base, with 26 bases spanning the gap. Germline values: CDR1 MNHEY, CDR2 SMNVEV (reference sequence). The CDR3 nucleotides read TGTGCCAGCAGTTTAGCTCCAACAGGCCAAACCTCCTCTTTTAACTATGGCTACACCTTC. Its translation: CASSLAPTGQTSSFNYGYTF.

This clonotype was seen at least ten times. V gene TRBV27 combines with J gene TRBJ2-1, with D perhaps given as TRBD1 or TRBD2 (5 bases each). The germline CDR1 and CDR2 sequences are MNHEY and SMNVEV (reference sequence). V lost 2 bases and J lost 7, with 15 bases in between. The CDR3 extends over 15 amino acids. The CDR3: CASSLRDGEKNEQFF. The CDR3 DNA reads TGTGCCAGCAGTTTACGGGACGGTGAGAAGAATGAGCAGTTCTTC.

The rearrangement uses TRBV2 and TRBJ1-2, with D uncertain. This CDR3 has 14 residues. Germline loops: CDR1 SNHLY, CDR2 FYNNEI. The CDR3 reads CAGSTYGNSYGYTF. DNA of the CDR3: TGTGCAGGCAGCACCTACGGGAATTCCTATGGCTACACCTTC.

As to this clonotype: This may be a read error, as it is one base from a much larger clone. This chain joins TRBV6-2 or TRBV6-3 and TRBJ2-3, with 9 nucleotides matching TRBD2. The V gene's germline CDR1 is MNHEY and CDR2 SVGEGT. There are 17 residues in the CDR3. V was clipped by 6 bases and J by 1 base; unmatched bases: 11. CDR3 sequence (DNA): TGTGCCAGCAGGCAACTCCGGACTAGCGTTCGCACAGATACGCAGTATTTT. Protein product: CASRQLRTSVRTDTQYF.

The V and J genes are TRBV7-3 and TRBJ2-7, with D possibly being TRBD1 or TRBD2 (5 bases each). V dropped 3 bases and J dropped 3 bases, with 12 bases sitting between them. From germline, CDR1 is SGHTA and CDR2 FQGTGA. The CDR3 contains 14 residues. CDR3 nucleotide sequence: TGTGCCAGCAGCTTGGGACCTAACTTCTACGAGCAGTACTTC. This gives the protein CASSLGPNFYEQYF.

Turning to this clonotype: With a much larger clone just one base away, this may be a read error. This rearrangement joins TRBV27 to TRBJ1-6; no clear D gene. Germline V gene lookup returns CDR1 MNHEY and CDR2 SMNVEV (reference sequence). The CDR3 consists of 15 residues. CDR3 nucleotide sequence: TGTGCCAGCAGTTTAGAGCCGGGTCGGACTTCACACCTCCACTTT. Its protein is CASSLEPGRTSHLHF.

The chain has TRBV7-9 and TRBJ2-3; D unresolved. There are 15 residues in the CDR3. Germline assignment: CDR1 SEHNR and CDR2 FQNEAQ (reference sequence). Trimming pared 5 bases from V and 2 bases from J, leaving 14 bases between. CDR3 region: CASSLSYRATDTQYF. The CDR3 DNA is TGTGCCAGCAGCCTTAGCTACCGAGCCACAGATACGCAGTATTTT. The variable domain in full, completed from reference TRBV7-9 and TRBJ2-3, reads DTGVSQNPRHKITKRGQNVTFRCDPISEHNRLYWYRQTLGQGPEFLTYFQNEAQLEKSRLLSDRFSAERPKGSFSTLEIQRTEQGDSAMYLCASSLSYRATDTQYFGPGTRLTVL.

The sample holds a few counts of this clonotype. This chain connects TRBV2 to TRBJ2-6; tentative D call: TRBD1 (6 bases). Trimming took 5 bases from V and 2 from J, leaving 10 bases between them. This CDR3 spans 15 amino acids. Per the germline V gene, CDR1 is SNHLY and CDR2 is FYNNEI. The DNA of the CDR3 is TGTGCCAGCAGTTCACAGGGCACTGGGGCCAACGTCCTGACTTTC. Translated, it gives CASSSQGTGANVLTF.

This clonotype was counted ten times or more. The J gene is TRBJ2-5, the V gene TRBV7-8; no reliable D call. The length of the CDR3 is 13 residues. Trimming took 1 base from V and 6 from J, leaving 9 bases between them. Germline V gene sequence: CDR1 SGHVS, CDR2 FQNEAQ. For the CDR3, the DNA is TGTGCCAGCAGCTTAGGGACCCTAAAGACCCAGTACTTC. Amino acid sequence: CASSLGTLKTQYF.

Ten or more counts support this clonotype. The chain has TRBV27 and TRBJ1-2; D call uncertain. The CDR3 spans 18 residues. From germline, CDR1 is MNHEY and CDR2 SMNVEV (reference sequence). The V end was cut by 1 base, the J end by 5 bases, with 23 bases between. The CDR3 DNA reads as TGTGCCAGCAGTTTATACCCATCCGACGGCGCAGAGACTTATGGCTACACCTTC. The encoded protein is CASSLYPSDGAETYGYTF.

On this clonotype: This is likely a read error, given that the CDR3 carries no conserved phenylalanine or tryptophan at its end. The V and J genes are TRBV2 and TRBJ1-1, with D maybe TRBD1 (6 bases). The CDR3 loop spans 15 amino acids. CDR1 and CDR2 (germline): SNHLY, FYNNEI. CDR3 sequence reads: CASSPPGQMNTKAFS. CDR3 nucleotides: TGTGCCAGCAGCCCTCCGGGACAAATGAACACTAAAGCTTTCTCT.

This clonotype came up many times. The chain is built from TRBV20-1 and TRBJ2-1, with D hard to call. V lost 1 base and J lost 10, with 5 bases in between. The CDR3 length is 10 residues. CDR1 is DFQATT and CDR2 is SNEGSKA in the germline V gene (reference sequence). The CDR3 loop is CSARVREQFF. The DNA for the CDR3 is TGCAGTGCTAGAGTCCGAGAGCAGTTCTTC.

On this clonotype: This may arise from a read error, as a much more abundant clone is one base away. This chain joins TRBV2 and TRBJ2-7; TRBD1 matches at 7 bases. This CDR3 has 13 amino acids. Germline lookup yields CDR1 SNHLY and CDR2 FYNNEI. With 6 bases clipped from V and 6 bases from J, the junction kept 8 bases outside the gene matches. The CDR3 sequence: CASSSTGAIEQYF. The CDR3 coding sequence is TGTGCCAGCAGCTCCACAGGGGCAATCGAGCAGTACTTC.

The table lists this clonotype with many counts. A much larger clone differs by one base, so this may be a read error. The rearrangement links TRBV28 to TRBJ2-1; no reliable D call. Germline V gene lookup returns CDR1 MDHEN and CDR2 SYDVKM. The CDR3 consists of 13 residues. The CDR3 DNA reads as TGTGCCGGCAGTACAACTACTCCCGATGAGCAGTTCTTC. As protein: CAGSTTTPDEQFF. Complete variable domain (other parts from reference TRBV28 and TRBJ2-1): DVKVTQSSRYLVKRTGEKVFLECVQDMDHENMFWYRQDPGLGLRLIYFSYDVKMKEKGDIPEGYSVSREKKERFSLILESASTNQTSMYLCAGSTTTPDEQFFGPGTRLTVL.

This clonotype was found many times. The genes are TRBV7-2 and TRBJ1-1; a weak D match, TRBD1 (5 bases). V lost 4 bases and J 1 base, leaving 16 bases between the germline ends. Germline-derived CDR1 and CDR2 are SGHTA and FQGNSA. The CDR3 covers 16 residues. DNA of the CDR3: TGTGCCAGCAGCTCCTACGGGAGGGACGGGAACACTGAAGCTTTCTTT. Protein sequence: CASSSYGRDGNTEAFF.

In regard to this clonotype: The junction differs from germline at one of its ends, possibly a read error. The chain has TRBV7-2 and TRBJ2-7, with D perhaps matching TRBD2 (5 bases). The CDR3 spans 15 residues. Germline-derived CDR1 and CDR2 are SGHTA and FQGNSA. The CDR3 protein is CASRLVLDQRYEQYF. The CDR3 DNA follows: TGTGCCAGCAGATTAGTACTAGATCAACGCTACGAGCAGTACTTC.

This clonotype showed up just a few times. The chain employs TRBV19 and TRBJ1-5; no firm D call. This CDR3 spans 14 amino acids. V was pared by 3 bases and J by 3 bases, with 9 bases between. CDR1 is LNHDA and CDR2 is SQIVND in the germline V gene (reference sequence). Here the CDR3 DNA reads TGTGCCAGTAGTATTACAGCCTTCAATCAGCCCCAGCATTTT. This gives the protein CASSITAFNQPQHF.

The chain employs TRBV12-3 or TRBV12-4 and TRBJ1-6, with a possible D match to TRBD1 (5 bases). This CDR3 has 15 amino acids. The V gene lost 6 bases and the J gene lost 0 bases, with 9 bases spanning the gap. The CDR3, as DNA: TGTGCCAGCAGGCAGGGCACCTCCTATAATTCACCCCTCCACTTT. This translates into CASRQGTSYNSPLHF.

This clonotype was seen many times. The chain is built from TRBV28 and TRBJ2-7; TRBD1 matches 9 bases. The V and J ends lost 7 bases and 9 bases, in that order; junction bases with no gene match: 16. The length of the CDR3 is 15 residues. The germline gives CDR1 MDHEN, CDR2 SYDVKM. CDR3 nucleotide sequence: TGTGCCAGCATCGATACGGGGACAGGGCCCAGGGGGCAGTACTTC. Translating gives CASIDTGTGPRGQYF.

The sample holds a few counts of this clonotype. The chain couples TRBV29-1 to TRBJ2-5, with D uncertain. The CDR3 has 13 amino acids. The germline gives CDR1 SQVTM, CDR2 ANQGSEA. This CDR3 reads CTYTTIAGETQYF. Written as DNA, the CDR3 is TGCACCTACACCACAATTGCCGGAGAGACCCAGTACTTC.